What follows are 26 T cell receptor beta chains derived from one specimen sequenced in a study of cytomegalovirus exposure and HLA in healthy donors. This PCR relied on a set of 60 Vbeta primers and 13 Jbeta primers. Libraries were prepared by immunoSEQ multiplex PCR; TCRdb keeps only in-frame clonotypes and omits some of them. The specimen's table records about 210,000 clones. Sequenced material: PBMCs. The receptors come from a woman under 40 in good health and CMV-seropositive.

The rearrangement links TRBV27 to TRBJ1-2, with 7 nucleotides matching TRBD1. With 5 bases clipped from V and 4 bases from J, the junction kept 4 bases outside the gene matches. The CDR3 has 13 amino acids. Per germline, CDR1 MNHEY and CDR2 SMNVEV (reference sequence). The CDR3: CASSPQGGYGYTF. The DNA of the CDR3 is TGTGCCAGCAGTCCTCAGGGGGGCTATGGCTACACCTTC.

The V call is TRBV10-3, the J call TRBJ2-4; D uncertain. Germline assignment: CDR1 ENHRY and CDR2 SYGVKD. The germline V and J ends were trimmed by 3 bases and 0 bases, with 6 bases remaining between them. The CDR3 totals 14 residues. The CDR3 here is CAISDSLAKNIQYF. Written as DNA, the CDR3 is TGTGCCATCAGTGATTCCCTAGCCAAAAACATTCAGTACTTC.

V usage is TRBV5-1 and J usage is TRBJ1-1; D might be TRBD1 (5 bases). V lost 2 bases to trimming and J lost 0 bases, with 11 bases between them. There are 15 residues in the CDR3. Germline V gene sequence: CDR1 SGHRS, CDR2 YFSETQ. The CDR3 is CASSFQGPVNTEAFF. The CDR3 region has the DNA TGCGCCAGCAGCTTCCAGGGTCCTGTGAACACTGAAGCTTTCTTT.

The CDR3 protein is CASSYSLPGDTGELFF. CDR3 in DNA: TGTGCCAGCAGTTACTCCCTGCCAGGGGACACCGGGGAGCTGTTTTTT. The genes are TRBV6-6 and TRBJ2-2; perhaps TRBD1 as D (6 bases). V lost 0 bases and J lost 3, with 11 bases in between. This CDR3 is 16 amino acids long. Germline V gene lookup returns CDR1 MNHNY and CDR2 SVGAGI (reference sequence).

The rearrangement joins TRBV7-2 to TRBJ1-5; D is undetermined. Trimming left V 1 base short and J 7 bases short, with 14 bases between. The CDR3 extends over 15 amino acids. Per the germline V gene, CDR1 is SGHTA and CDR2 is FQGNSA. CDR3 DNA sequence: TGTGCCAGCAGCTTAGAATTGGTCGGAGGACAGCCCCAGCATTTT. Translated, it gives CASSLELVGGQPQHF.

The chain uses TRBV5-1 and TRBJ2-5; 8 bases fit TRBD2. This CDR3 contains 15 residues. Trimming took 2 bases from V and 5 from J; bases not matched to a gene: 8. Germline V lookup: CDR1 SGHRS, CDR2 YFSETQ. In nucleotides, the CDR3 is TGCGCCAGCAGCTTAGCGGGAGCGTCGGACGAGACCCAGTACTTC. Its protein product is CASSLAGASDETQYF.

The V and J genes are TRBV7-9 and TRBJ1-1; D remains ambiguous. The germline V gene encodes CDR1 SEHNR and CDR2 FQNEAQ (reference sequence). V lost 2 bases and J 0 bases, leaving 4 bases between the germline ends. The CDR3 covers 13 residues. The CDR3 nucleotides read TGTGCCAGCAGCTTAATAGTGAACACTGAAGCTTTCTTT. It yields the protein CASSLIVNTEAFF.

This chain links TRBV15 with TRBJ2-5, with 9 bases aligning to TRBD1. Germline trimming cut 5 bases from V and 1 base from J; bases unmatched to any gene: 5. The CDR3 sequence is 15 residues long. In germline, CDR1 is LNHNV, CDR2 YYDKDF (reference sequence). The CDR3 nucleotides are TGTGCCACCAGCTTCGGACAGGGGATCCAAGAGACCCAGTACTTC. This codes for CATSFGQGIQETQYF.

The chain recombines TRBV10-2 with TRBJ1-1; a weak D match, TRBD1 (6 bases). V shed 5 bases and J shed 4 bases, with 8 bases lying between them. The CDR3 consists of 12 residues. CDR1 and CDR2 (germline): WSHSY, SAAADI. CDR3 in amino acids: CASSRGGTEAFF. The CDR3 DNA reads TGCGCCAGCAGTCGAGGGGGCACTGAAGCTTTCTTT.

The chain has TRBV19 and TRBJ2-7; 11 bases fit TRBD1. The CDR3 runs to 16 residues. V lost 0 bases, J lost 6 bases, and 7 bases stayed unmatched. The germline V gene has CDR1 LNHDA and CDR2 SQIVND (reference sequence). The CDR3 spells CASSIDWTGGLAEQYF. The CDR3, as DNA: TGTGCCAGTAGTATAGACTGGACAGGGGGCTTAGCCGAGCAGTACTTC.

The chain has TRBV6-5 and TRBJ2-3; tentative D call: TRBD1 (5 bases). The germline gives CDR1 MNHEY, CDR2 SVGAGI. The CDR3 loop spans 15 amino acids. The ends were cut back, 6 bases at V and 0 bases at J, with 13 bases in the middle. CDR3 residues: CASSQIRVSTDTQYF. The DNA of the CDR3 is TGTGCCAGCAGCCAAATCAGGGTGAGCACAGATACGCAGTATTTT.

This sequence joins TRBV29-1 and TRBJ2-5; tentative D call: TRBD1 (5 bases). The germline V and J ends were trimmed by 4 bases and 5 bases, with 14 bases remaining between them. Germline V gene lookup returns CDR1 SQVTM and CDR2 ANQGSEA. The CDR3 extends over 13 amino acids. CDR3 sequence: CSVVVRAWETQYF. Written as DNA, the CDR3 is TGCAGCGTTGTGGTCAGGGCGTGGGAGACCCAGTACTTC.

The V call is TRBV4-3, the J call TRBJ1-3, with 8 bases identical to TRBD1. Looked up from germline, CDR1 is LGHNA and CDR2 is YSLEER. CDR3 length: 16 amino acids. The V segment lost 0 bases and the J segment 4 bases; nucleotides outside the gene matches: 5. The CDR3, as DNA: TGCGCCAGCAGCCAAGATTGGACAGGGCGGGGAAACACCATATATTTT. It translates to CASSQDWTGRGNTIYF.

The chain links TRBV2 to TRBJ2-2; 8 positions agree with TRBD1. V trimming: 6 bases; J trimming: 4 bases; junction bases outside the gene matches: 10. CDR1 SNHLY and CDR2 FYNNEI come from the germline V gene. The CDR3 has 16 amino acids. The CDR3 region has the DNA TGTGCCAGCAGCACCCCGACAGGGGAGGCCACCGGGGAGCTGTTTTTT. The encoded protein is CASSTPTGEATGELFF.

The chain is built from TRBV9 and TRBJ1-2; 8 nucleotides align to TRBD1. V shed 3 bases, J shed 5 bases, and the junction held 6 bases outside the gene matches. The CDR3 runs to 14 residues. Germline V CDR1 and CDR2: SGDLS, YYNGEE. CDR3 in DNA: TGTGCCAGCAGCGGGTCAGGGGGCTTTTATGGCTACACCTTC. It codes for CASSGSGGFYGYTF.

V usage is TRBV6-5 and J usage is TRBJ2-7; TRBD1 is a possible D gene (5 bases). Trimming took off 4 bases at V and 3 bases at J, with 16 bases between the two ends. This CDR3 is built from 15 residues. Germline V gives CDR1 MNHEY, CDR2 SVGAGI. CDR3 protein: CASSSQGTGFYEQYF. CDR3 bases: TGTGCCAGCAGTTCCCAGGGTACTGGTTTCTACGAGCAGTACTTC.

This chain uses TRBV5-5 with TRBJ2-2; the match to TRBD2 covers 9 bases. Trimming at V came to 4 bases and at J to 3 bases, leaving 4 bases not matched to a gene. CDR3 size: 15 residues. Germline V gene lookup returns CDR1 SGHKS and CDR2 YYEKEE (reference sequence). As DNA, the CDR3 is TGTGCCAGCAGCCTAGTAGCGGGGGACACCGGGGAGCTGTTTTTT. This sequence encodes CASSLVAGDTGELFF.

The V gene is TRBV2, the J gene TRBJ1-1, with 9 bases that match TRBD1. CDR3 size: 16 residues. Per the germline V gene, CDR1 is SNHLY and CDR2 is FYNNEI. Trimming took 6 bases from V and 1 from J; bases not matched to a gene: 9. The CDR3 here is CASRRPGQGTNTEAFF. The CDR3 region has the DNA TGTGCCAGCAGGAGGCCGGGACAGGGTACGAACACTGAAGCTTTCTTT. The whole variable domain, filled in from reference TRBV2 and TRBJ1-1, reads EPEVTQTPSHQVTQMGQEVILRCVPISNHLYFYWYRQILGQKVEFLVSFYNNEISEKSEIFDDQFSVERPDGSNFTLKIRSTKLEDSAMYFCASRRPGQGTNTEAFFGQGTRLTVV.

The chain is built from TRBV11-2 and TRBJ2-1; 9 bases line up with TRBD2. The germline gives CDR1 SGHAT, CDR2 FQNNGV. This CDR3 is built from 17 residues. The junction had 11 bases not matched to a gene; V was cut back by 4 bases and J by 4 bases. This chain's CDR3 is CASSYRAGLARYNEQFF. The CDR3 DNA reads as TGTGCCAGCAGCTATAGGGCCGGACTAGCGAGATACAATGAGCAGTTCTTC.

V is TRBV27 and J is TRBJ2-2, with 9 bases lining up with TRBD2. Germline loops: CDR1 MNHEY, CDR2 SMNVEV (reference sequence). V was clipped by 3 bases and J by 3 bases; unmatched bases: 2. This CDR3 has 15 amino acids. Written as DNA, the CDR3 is TGTGCCAGCAGTTTGACTAGCGGTTACACCGGGGAGCTGTTTTTT. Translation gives CASSLTSGYTGELFF.

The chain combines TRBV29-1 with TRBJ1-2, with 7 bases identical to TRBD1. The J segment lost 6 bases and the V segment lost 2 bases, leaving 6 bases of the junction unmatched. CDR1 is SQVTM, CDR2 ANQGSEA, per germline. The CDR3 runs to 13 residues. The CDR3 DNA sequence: TGCAGCGTTGAATCCGACAGGGCCGATGGCTACACCTTC. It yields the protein CSVESDRADGYTF.

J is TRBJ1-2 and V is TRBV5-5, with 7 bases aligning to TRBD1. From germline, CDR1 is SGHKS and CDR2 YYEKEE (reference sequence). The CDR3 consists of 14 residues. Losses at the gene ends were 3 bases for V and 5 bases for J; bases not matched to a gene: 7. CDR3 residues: CASSYGTARYGYTF. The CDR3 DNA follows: TGTGCCAGCAGCTACGGGACAGCGCGATATGGCTACACCTTC.

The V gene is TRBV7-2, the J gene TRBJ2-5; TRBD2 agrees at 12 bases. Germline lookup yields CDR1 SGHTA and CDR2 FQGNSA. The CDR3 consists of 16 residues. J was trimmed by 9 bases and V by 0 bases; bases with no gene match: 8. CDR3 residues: CASSLAASGGAKAQYF. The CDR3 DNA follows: TGTGCCAGCAGCTTAGCGGCTAGCGGGGGGGCGAAGGCCCAGTACTTC.

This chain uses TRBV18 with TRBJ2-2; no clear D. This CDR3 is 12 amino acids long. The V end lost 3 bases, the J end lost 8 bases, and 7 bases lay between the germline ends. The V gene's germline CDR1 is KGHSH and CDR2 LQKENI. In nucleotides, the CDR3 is TGTGCCAGCTCACCGGTAGCAGGGGAGCTGTTTTTT. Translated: CASSPVAGELFF.

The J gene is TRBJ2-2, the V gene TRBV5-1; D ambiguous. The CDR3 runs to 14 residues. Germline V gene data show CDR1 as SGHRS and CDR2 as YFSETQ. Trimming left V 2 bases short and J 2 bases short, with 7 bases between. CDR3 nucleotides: TGCGCCAGCAGCTTCTACTCAAACACCGGGGAGCTGTTTTTT. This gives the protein CASSFYSNTGELFF.

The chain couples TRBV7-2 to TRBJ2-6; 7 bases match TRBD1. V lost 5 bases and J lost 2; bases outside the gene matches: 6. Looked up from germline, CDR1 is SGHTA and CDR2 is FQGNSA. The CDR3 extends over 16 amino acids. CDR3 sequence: CASSPRQGAGANVLTF. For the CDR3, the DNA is TGTGCCAGCAGCCCACGACAGGGCGCTGGGGCCAACGTCCTGACTTTC.